This entry concerns a single T cell receptor beta chain. Its cognate antigen has yet to be identified. Nothing much larger sits one base from this clone, and base qualities are not available. Counted from cysteine to phenylalanine, this CDR3 has 15 amino acids. Only the CDR3 DNA is retained, 45 bases long and in frame from the first base. Trimming accounts for 4 bases at V and 9 bases at J, while the number of junction bases matched to no gene is 6. Taken from the germline V gene, the CDR1 and CDR2 loops are SGHRS and YFSETQ. The immunoSEQ assay at survey resolution was used to sequence TCRbeta rearrangements from genomic DNA. The study's own analysis went as follows. In the TCR sequencing data, the smallest productive clonotype frequency that could be detected was 2.59 x 10-5. Analyses included only productive TCRbeta rearrangements, meaning complete and in-frame sequences. Sample clonality was computed as Simpson clonality in the immunoSEQ Analyzer version 3.0. Clones were grouped by frequency into very rare, small, medium, large (1-20%) or hyperexpanded (>20%) categories. Generation probabilities were estimated with OLGA 1.2.3, V-gene circos plots were generated with VDJtools, specificities were searched for in VDJdb, and CDR3 motifs were identified with GLIPH. TCRdb took this table from immuneACCESS and kept in-frame rearrangements with V and J called. Such tables lack part of the clones; where checked against another copy, unresolved V genes explain under half of the gap, and the rest is unexplained. V and J calls and clone size are given by that table; D and trimming were obtained from the DNA. The sample records 38,000 or so clones, 65% to 90% of which are singletons. Together, the top ten hold less than 1.5% of the sample.

The sample originates from a study of STAT5B mutations in CD4+ large granular lymphocyte leukemia (dated by TCRdb to 2021 to 2024). At the level of the whole study: Among healthy controls, the CDR3 'QG' motif was associated with a particular HLA allele. The study compared the TCRbeta repertoires of patients with CD4+ T-cell large granular lymphocyte leukemia against the TCRbeta repertoires of healthy blood donors. Flow cytometry performed on FACSCanto II or FACSVerse showed that the purified fractions had more than 95% purity among lymphocytes. Overall results and qualifications from the work: The data were not HLA-matched, and the relatively small sample size could explain the higher clonality seen in CD4+ compared with CD8+ T-LGLL. The main leukemic clonotypes were found to be private to each patient, although approximately 25% of the main leukemic clonotypes were detected at low frequency in the non-leukemic repertoires of other patients. TRBV06-family usage was enriched among the top patient clones (8/27) compared with healthy controls (2/35). Greater clonality appeared to be present in CD4-sorted patient repertoires than in healthy CD4+ repertoires, and the difference was retained after the putative leukemic clones were removed.

Healthy controls were around 38 blood donors whose buffy coats came from the Finnish Red Cross blood service. All TCR-sequenced material derived from peripheral blood: patient blood samples and healthy donor buffy coats. Ficoll-Hypaque gradient centrifugation was used to isolate peripheral blood mononuclear cells. CD4+ cells were purified magnetically from the buffy coats of healthy controls. The Gentra Puregene Cell and Tissue kit was used to extract genomic DNA, and a Qubit 2.0 fluorometer was used to measure the amount of genomic DNA. The rearrangement combines TRBV5-1 with TRBJ2-3; 15 central nucleotides agree with TRBD2. This sequence originates from a human donor in good health. The sample taken for sequencing was CD4+ T cells from blood buffy coats. At the DNA level, the sequence is TGCGCCAGCAGCCTAGGGACTAGCGGGGGGACGACGCAGTATTTT. Translated, it reads CASSLGTSGGTTQYF. With the portions outside the CDR3 filled from the reference TRBV5-1 and TRBJ2-3 genes, the complete variable region becomes KAGVTQTPRYLIKTRGQQVTLSCSPISGHRSVSWYQQTPGQGLQFLFEYFSETQRNKGNFPGRFSGRQFSNSRSEMNVSTLELGDSALYLCASSLGTSGGTTQYFGPGTRLTVL.